The entry below gives a single T cell receptor beta chain sequence along with its context. Antigen specificity is unknown. This CDR3 is built from 15 residues. CDR1 and CDR2 (germline): SEHNR, FQNEAQ (reference sequence). V lost 4 bases and J lost 4, with 16 bases in between. The sample is drawn from a study of cytomegalovirus exposure and HLA in healthy donors. Points from the study as a whole: Available immune exposure information was restricted to CMV serostatus only.

13 Jbeta primers and 60 Vbeta primers were used for the PCR. The assay was immunoSEQ multiplex PCR, and TCRdb's table has in-frame clones only and misses some. This table holds about 110,000 clones, around 80% found once. The material sequenced was PBMCs. The chain carries TRBV7-9 and TRBJ1-2; tentative D call: TRBD1 (5 bases). The sequence derives from a male donor in good health and CMV-seronegative. The CDR3 DNA follows: TGTGCCAGCAGCTCGTCGCAGGGTCGCGCCTATGGCTACACCTTC. It yields the protein CASSSSQGRAYGYTF. The full variable domain, with the rest looked up from reference TRBV7-9 and TRBJ1-2, is DTGVSQNPRHKITKRGQNVTFRCDPISEHNRLYWYRQTLGQGPEFLTYFQNEAQLEKSRLLSDRFSAERPKGSFSTLEIQRTEQGDSAMYLCASSSSQGRAYGYTFGSGTRLTVV.